The sequence of this TCR beta chain was determined in a study of breast tumors, draining lymph nodes, adjacent tissues. General study points: The data were judged consistent with most tumor T cells coming from lymph node and expanding in tumor.

Samples came from axillary lymph nodes draining the breast cancer. CDR3 length: 16 residues. Trimming took 0 bases from V and 3 from J, leaving 15 bases between them. Germline values: CDR1 MNHEY, CDR2 SVGEGT. TCRdb independently ran MiXCR on the multiplex PCR reads; one entry per CDR3 protein. The profile covers 150,000 to 250,000 distinct CDR3 sequences, with 31% appearing a single time and 4% to 5.5% taken by the ten largest. Concerning this clonotype: Its target is unknown.

The clonotype was recovered from a female donor with breast cancer. Some clones in this sample may be carry-over from other donors' samples. This chain uses TRBV6-2 or TRBV6-3 with TRBJ2-7; D is possibly TRBD1 (5 bases). Sequenced material: axillary lymph node tissue. In DNA, the CDR3 is TGTGCCAGCAGTTACTCGGTAGGGAAGGGGATCTACGAGCAGTACTTC. It translates to CASSYSVGKGIYEQYF.